These 5 T cell receptor beta chains originate from one sample sequenced in a study of T cell changes during pregnancy in multiple sclerosis. Profiled with immunoSEQ multiplex PCR; TCRdb holds only in-frame clones, not every one. This table holds around 78,000 clones, roughly 91% found once. This specimen was peripheral blood, taken in the third trimester of pregnancy. The receptors stem from a female donor in good health, enrolled as a control in a pregnancy study.

Written as DNA, the CDR3 is TGTGCCAGCAGTCCTCTACAGGGGAGCAATGAGCAGTTCTTC. Residues: CASSPLQGSNEQFF. V is TRBV6-4 and J is TRBJ2-1; 7 nucleotides match TRBD1. This CDR3 is built from 14 residues. Germline loops: CDR1 MRHNA, CDR2 SNTAGT. V lost 5 bases, J lost 6 bases, and 7 bases stayed unmatched.

This clone was seen a handful of times. The chain uses TRBV2 and TRBJ1-1, with D uncertain. In germline, CDR1 is SNHLY, CDR2 FYNNEI. Trimming left V 6 bases short and J 6 bases short, with 14 bases between. The CDR3 runs 13 residues. CDR3 bases: TGTGCCAGCAGGGTAGCATTCGCGGCTGAAGCTTTCTTT. This translates into CASRVAFAAEAFF.

This chain links TRBV19 with TRBJ1-1, with D uncertain. From germline, CDR1 is LNHDA and CDR2 SQIVND (reference sequence). CDR3 length equals 13 residues. The V gene lost 3 bases and the J gene lost 5 bases, with 10 bases spanning the gap. CDR3 protein: CASSIFEGTEAFF. The CDR3 coding sequence is TGTGCCAGTAGTATCTTTGAGGGAACTGAAGCTTTCTTT.

The chain combines TRBV30 with TRBJ1-3; D remains unclear. This CDR3 comprises 15 residues. V was shortened by 1 base and J by 0 bases, with 10 bases between the two germline ends. CDR1 GTSNPN and CDR2 SVGIG come from the germline V gene (reference sequence). CDR3 bases: TGTGCCTGGAGTGACCCGACGGGCTCTGGAAACACCATATATTTT. Translated: CAWSDPTGSGNTIYF.

This chain links TRBV6-4 with TRBJ2-1, with a tentative D call TRBD2 (5 bases). The CDR3 runs to 13 residues. Germline loops: CDR1 MRHNA, CDR2 SNTAGT. With 3 bases removed from V and 5 bases from J, the gap between germline ends came to 8 bases. This CDR3 reads CASSEEENNEQFF. CDR3 in DNA: TGTGCCAGCAGTGAGGAGGAGAACAATGAGCAGTTCTTC.